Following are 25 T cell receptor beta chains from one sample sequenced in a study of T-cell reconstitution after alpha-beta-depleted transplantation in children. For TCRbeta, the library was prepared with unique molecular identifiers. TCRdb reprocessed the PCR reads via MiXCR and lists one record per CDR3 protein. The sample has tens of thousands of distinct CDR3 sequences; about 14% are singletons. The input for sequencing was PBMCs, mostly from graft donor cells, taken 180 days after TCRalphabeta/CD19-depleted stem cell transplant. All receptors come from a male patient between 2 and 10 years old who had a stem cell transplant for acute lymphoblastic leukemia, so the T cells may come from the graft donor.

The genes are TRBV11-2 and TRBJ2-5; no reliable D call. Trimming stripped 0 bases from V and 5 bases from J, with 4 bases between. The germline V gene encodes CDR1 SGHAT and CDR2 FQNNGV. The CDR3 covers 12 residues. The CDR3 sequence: CASSLEVETQYF. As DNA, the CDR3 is TGTGCCAGCAGCTTAGAGGTCGAGACCCAGTACTTC.

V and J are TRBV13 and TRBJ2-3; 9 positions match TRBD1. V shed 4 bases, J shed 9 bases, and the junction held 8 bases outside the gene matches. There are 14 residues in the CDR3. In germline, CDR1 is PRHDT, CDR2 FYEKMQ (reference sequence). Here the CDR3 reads CASSWDRDGRTQYF. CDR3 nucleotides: TGTGCCAGCAGCTGGGACAGGGACGGTAGGACGCAGTATTTT.

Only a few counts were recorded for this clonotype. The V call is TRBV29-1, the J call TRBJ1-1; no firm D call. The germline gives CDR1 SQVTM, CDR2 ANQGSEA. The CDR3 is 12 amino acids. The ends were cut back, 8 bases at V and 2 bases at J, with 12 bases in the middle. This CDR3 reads CSTTNSNTEAFF. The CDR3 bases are TGCAGCACGACGAACAGCAACACTGAAGCTTTCTTT.

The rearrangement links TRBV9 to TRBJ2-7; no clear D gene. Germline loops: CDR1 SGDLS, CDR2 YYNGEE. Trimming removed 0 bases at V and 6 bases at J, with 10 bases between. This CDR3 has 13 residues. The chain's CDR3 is CASSVGHKAEQYF. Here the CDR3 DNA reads TGTGCCAGCAGCGTAGGGCACAAGGCCGAGCAGTACTTC. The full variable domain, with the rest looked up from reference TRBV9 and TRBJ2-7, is DSGVTQTPKHLITATGQRVTLRCSPRSGDLSVYWYQQSLDQGLQFLIQYYNGEERAKGNILERFSAQQFPDLHSELNLSSLELGDSALYFCASSVGHKAEQYFGPGTRLTVT.

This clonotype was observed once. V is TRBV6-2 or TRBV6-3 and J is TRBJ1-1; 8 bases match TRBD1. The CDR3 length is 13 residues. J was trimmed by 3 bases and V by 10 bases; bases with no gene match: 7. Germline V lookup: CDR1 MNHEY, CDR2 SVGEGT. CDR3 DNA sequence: TGTGCCATCCGGGACAGGACACACACTGAAGCTTTCTTT. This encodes CAIRDRTHTEAFF.

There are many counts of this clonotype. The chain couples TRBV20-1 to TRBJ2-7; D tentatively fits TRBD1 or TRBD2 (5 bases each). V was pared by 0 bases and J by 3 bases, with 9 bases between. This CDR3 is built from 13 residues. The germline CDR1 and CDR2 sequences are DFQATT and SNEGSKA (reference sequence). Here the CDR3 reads CSARELGDYEQYF. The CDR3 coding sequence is TGCAGTGCTAGAGAGTTGGGGGACTACGAGCAGTACTTC.

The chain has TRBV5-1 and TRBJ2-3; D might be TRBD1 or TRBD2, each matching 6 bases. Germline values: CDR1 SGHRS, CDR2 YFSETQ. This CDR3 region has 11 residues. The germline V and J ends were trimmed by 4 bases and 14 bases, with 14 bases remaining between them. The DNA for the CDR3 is TGCGCCAGCAGCGGGGGGCCCAGGGCGTATTTT. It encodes CASSGGPRAYF.

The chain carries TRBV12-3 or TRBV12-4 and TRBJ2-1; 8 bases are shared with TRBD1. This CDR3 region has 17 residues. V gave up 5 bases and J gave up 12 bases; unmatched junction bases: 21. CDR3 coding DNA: TGTGCCAGCAGTGGGACAGGTAGTCCCGTTTTCCAGCTCGGGCAGTTCTTC. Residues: CASSGTGSPVFQLGQFF.

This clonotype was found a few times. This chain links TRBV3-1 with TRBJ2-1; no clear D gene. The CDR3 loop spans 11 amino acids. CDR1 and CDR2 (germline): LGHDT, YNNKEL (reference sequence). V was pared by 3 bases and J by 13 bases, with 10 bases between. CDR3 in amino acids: CASSHNWSQFF. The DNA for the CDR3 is TGTGCCAGCAGCCACAATTGGTCCCAGTTCTTC.

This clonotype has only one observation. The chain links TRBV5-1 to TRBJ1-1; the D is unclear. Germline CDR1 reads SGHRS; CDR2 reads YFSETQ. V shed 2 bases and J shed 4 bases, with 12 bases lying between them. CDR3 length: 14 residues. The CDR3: CASSLPGWVTEAFF. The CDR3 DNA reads TGCGCCAGCAGCTTACCCGGGTGGGTCACTGAAGCTTTCTTT.

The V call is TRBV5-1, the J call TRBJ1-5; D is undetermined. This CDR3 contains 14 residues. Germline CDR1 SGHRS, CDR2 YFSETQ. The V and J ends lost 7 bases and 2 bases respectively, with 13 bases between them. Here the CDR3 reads CASPRSGGNQPQHF. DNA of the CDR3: TGCGCCAGCCCAAGGTCAGGAGGCAATCAGCCCCAGCATTTT.

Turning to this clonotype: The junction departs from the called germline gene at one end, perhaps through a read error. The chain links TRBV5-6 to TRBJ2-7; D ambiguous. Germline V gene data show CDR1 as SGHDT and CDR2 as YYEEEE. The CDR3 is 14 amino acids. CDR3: CASSLWDPSHDQYF. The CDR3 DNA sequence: TGTGCCAGCAGCTTGTGGGATCCCTCCCACGACCAGTACTTC.

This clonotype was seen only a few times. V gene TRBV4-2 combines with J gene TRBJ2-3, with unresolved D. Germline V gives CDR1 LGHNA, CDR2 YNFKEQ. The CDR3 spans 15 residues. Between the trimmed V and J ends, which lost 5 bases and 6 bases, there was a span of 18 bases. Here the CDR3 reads CASSVLEDPGDTQYF. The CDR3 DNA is TGTGCCAGCAGCGTATTAGAGGATCCCGGGGATACGCAGTATTTT.

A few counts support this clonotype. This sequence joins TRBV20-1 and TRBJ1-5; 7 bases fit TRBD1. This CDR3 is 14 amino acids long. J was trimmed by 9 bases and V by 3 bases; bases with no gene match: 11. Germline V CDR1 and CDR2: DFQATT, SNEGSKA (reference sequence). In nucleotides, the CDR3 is TGCAGTGCTAGTTACCGGGACAGCGGAAGGCCCCAGCATTTT. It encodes CSASYRDSGRPQHF.

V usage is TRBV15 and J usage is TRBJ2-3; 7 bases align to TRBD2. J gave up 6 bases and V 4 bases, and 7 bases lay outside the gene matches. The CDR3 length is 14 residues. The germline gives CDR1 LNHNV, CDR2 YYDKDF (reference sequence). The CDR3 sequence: CATSILGGSDTQYF. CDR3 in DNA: TGTGCCACCAGCATCCTGGGGGGGTCGGATACGCAGTATTTT.

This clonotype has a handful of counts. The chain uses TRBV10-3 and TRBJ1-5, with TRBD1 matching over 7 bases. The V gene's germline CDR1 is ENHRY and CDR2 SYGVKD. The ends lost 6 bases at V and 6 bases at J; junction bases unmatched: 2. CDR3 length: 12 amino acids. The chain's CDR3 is CAIRGDSQPQHF. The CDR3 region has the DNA TGTGCCATCAGGGGGGACAGTCAGCCCCAGCATTTT.

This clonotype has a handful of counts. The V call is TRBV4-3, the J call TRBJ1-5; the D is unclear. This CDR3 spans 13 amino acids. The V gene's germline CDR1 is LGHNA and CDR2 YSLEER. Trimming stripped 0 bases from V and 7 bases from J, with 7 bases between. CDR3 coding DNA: TGCGCCAGCAGCCAAGATTCGGAACAGCCCCAGCATTTT. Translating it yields CASSQDSEQPQHF.

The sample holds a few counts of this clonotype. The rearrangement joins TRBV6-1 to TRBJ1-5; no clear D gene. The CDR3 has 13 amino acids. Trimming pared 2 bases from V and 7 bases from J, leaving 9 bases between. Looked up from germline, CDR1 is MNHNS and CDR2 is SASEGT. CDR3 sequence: CASSESPGQPQHF. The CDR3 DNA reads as TGTGCCAGCAGTGAATCCCCTGGGCAGCCCCAGCATTTT.

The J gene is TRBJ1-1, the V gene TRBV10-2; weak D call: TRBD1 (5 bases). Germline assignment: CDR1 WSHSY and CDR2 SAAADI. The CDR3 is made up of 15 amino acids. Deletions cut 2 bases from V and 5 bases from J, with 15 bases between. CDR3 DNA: TGCGCCAGCAGTGAGATGGGGGGACCGGGTACTGAAGCTTTCTTT. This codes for CASSEMGGPGTEAFF.

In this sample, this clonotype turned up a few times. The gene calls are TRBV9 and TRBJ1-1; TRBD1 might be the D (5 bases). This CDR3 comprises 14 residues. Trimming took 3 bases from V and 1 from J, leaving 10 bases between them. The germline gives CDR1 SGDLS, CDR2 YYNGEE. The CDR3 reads CASSARQPNTEAFF. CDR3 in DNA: TGTGCCAGCAGCGCTAGACAGCCGAACACTGAAGCTTTCTTT.

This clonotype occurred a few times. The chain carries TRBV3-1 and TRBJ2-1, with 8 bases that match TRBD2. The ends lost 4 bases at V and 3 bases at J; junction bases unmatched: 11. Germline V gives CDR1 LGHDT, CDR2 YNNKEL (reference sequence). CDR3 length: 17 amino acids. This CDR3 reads CASSPIPGLDYYNEQFF. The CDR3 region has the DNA TGTGCCAGCAGCCCTATTCCGGGACTAGATTACTACAATGAGCAGTTCTTC.

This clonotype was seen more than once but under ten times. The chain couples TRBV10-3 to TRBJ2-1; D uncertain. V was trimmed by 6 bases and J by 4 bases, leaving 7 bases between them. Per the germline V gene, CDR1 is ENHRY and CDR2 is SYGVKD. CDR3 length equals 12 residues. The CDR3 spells CAISNGYNEQFF. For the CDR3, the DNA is TGTGCCATCAGCAACGGTTACAATGAGCAGTTCTTC.

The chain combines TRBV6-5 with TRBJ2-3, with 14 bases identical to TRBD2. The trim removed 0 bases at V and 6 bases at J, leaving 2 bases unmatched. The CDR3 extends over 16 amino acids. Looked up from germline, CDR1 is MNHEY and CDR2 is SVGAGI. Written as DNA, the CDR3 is TGTGCCAGCAGTTACTCCAGGACTAGCGGGAGGGATACGCAGTATTTT. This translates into CASSYSRTSGRDTQYF.

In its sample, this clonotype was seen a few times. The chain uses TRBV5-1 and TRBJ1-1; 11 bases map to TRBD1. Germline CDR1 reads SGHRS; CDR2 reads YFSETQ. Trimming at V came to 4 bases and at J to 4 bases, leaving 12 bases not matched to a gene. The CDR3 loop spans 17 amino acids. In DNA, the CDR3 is TGCGCCAGCAGCGGCGGGACAGGGGGACTCCTTTTCACTGAAGCTTTCTTT. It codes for CASSGGTGGLLFTEAFF.

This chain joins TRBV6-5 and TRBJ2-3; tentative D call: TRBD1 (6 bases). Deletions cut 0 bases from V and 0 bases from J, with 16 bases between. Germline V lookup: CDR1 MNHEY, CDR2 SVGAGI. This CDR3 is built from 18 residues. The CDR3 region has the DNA TGTGCCAGCAGTTACTCTCACCCACAGGGCTTTAGCACAGATACGCAGTATTTT. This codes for CASSYSHPQGFSTDTQYF.